This T cell receptor beta chain came from a study of cytomegalovirus exposure and HLA in healthy donors. Notes on the study in general: Some V segments could not be told apart, so they were left out, TRBV6-2 and TRBV6-3 among them.

CDR3 length: 16 amino acids. Trimming removed 2 bases from V and 4 bases from J; junction bases left unmatched: 7. CDR1 and CDR2 from the germline V gene are LGHNA and YSLEER. For this clone: Its antigen remains unidentified.

PCR employed 60 Vbeta and 13 Jbeta primers. Method: immunoSEQ multiplex PCR; TCRdb's copy keeps in-frame clones and lacks some. This sample yields 150,000 to 200,000 clones, of which 75% to 85% are seen a single time; roughly a tenth belongs to the top ten. The sequenced sample was PBMCs. The source of this sequence is a man aged 45-65 years in good health and CMV-seropositive. The J gene is TRBJ2-7, the V gene TRBV4-3; the match to TRBD2 covers 11 bases. The CDR3 DNA reads TGCGCCAGCAGCCAATCCGTAGCGGGGGGGTATTACGAGCAGTACTTC. This gives the protein CASSQSVAGGYYEQYF.